This passage covers 32 T cell receptor beta chains from one sample sequenced in a study of cytomegalovirus exposure and HLA in healthy donors. Researchers ran the PCR with 60 Vbeta and 13 Jbeta primers. Generated by immunoSEQ multiplex PCR, the TCRdb table keeps only in-frame clones and is missing some. Among 150,000 to 180,000 clones listed, around 84% were seen once. Sequenced material: PBMCs. The receptor source for this set is a woman aged 40 to 50 in good health and CMV-seropositive.

V and J are TRBV2 and TRBJ2-1; 10 bases are shared with TRBD1. Unmatched junction bases numbered 12, after V lost 8 bases and J lost 5 bases. Germline lookup yields CDR1 SNHLY and CDR2 FYNNEI. The CDR3 sequence is 16 residues long. The CDR3 DNA is TGTGCCAGCGCCCTCAGGGGGGGGACAGGGGACAATGAGCAGTTCTTC. Translation: CASALRGGTGDNEQFF.

The chain is built from TRBV29-1 and TRBJ2-5, with 7 positions matching TRBD1. Trimming took 5 bases from V and 4 from J; bases not matched to a gene: 10. This CDR3 spans 14 amino acids. CDR1 SQVTM and CDR2 ANQGSEA come from the germline V gene. The CDR3 loop is CSVPNRQGPETQYF. The CDR3 DNA reads TGCAGCGTTCCTAATAGACAGGGACCAGAGACCCAGTACTTC. Full variable domain (missing parts from reference TRBV29-1 and TRBJ2-5): SAVISQKPSRDICQRGTSLTIQCQVDSQVTMMFWYRQQPGQSLTLIATANQGSEATYESGFVIDKFPISRPNLTFSTLTVSNMSPEDSSIYLCSVPNRQGPETQYFGPGTRLLVL.

In its sample, this clone was seen once. This chain joins TRBV19 and TRBJ1-2; D is possibly TRBD1 (5 bases). Trimming pared 2 bases from V and 4 bases from J, leaving 17 bases between. CDR3 length: 16 residues. Germline loops: CDR1 LNHDA, CDR2 SQIVND (reference sequence). CDR3: CASSIQTGDSFYGYTF. CDR3 sequence (DNA): TGTGCCAGTAGTATACAGACGGGTGACAGCTTCTATGGCTACACCTTC.

The V gene is TRBV27, the J gene TRBJ2-5; perhaps TRBD2 as D (5 bases). V shed 4 bases and J shed 2 bases, with 11 bases lying between them. There are 14 residues in the CDR3. The germline V gene has CDR1 MNHEY and CDR2 SMNVEV (reference sequence). Written as DNA, the CDR3 is TGTGCCAGCAGTTACGGGGTGGAGCAAGAGACCCAGTACTTC. It codes for CASSYGVEQETQYF.

This clone appeared once. This sequence joins TRBV4-2 and TRBJ2-7, with D possibly matching TRBD2 (5 bases). Trimming took 1 base from V and 5 from J, leaving 15 bases between them. There are 15 residues in the CDR3. Germline V CDR1 and CDR2: LGHNA, YNFKEQ. CDR3 DNA sequence: TGTGCCAGCAGCCAAGGCTTAGCGTCGTTTGACGAGCAGTACTTC. Translated, it gives CASSQGLASFDEQYF.

The genes are TRBV5-6 and TRBJ2-2; TRBD1 aligns across 8 bases. The CDR3 has 16 amino acids. The ends lost 1 base at V and 2 bases at J; junction bases unmatched: 4. The germline V gene has CDR1 SGHDT and CDR2 YYEEEE. In DNA form, the CDR3 reads TGTGCCAGCAGCTTGTGGGGACAGGTAAACACCGGGGAGCTGTTTTTT. This codes for CASSLWGQVNTGELFF.

This chain joins TRBV18 and TRBJ2-5; 7 nucleotides match TRBD1. This CDR3 has 14 amino acids. The germline V gene encodes CDR1 KGHSH and CDR2 LQKENI. V gave up 2 bases and J gave up 1 base; unmatched junction bases: 1. The CDR3 loop reads CASSPDRAQETQYF. In DNA, the CDR3 is TGTGCCAGCTCACCAGACAGGGCCCAAGAGACCCAGTACTTC.

J is TRBJ2-7 and V is TRBV20-1; D may be TRBD2 (6 bases). In germline, CDR1 is DFQATT, CDR2 SNEGSKA (reference sequence). This CDR3 spans 11 amino acids. Trimming took off 5 bases at V and 4 bases at J, with 9 bases between the two ends. The CDR3 loop reads CSAHRGYEQYF. The CDR3 nucleotides are TGCAGTGCTCACCGGGGGTACGAGCAGTACTTC.

The V and J genes are TRBV19 and TRBJ2-5; possibly TRBD2 for D (6 bases). CDR3 size: 15 residues. The germline V gene encodes CDR1 LNHDA and CDR2 SQIVND (reference sequence). V was cut by 6 bases and J by 7 bases, with 21 bases left in between. DNA of the CDR3: TGTGCCAGTAGCCTTGGGACCGGGACTGGTGGGACCCAGTACTTC. Amino acids: CASSLGTGTGGTQYF.

This clone turned up a few times. The gene calls are TRBV18 and TRBJ1-3; D gene unclear. The CDR3 consists of 17 residues. Between the trimmed V and J ends, which lost 0 bases and 1 base, there was a span of 13 bases. Germline V gives CDR1 KGHSH, CDR2 LQKENI. CDR3 sequence: CASSPPTAGKSGNTIYF. The CDR3 coding sequence is TGTGCCAGCTCACCACCGACGGCAGGCAAATCTGGAAACACCATATATTTT.

The chain has TRBV7-2 and TRBJ1-3; D is uncertain. The V gene lost 7 bases and the J gene lost 0 bases, with 10 bases spanning the gap. The CDR3 totals 14 residues. CDR1 and CDR2 (germline): SGHTA, FQGNSA. The CDR3 nucleotides read TGTGCCAGCAACAGAGTTGGCTCTGGAAACACCATATATTTT. It codes for CASNRVGSGNTIYF. Together with reference TRBV7-2 and TRBJ1-3, the CDR3 gives the full variable domain: GAGVSQSPSNKVTEKGKDVELRCDPISGHTALYWYRQSLGQGLEFLIYFQGNSAPDKSGLPSDRFSAERTGGSVSTLTIQRTQQEDSAVYLCASNRVGSGNTIYFGEGSWLTVV.

This clone appeared a few times. The chain links TRBV19 to TRBJ2-3; the D gene is possibly TRBD1 (6 bases). V was clipped by 6 bases and J by 3 bases, with 10 bases between them. CDR1 LNHDA and CDR2 SQIVND come from the germline V gene (reference sequence). CDR3 length: 13 amino acids. CDR3 loop: CASRDSDTDTQYF. The CDR3 nucleotides are TGTGCCAGTAGGGACAGCGATACAGATACGCAGTATTTT.

The chain carries TRBV6-1 and TRBJ2-1; 10 bases agree with TRBD2. The CDR3 totals 15 residues. CDR1 and CDR2 from the germline V gene are MNHNS and SASEGT. Unmatched junction bases numbered 0, after V lost 3 bases and J lost 1 base. CDR3 in amino acids: CASSDSGRSYNEQFF. The CDR3, as DNA: TGTGCCAGCAGTGATAGCGGGAGGTCCTACAATGAGCAGTTCTTC.

The chain carries TRBV7-9 and TRBJ2-5; perhaps TRBD2 as D (6 bases). V dropped 5 bases and J dropped 1 base, with 8 bases sitting between them. The CDR3 is made up of 13 amino acids. Per the germline V gene, CDR1 is SEHNR and CDR2 is FQNEAQ (reference sequence). CDR3 sequence (DNA): TGTGCCAGCAGCCGGGACTTCCAAGAGACCCAGTACTTC. Translating it yields CASSRDFQETQYF.

This chain uses TRBV14 with TRBJ2-1; 9 bases agree with TRBD2. The CDR3 runs to 18 residues. Trimming at V came to 2 bases and at J to 5 bases, leaving 13 bases not matched to a gene. Per the germline V gene, CDR1 is SGHDN and CDR2 is FVKESK. The CDR3 bases are TGTGCCAGCAGCCAAAAACCCTTAGCGGGAGTGGGGAACAATGAGCAGTTCTTC. It codes for CASSQKPLAGVGNNEQFF.

V gene TRBV5-4 combines with J gene TRBJ1-3; possibly TRBD1 for D (6 bases). The V and J ends lost 2 bases and 0 bases respectively, with 15 bases between them. The germline CDR1 and CDR2 sequences are SGHNT and YYREEE (reference sequence). The CDR3 has 17 amino acids. CDR3 in amino acids: CASSFGGADRSGNTIYF. CDR3 DNA sequence: TGTGCCAGCAGCTTCGGGGGGGCGGACCGCTCTGGAAACACCATATATTTT.

For this clone: The same CDR3 can be traced to other DNA sequences in this sample. V usage is TRBV27 and J usage is TRBJ2-3; 12 bases align to TRBD2. V shed 4 bases and J 1 base; nucleotides not matched to a gene: 0. The CDR3 has 15 residues. Germline V lookup: CDR1 MNHEY, CDR2 SMNVEV (reference sequence). The CDR3 loop is CASSSSGRGTDTQYF. The CDR3 region has the DNA TGTGCCAGCAGTTCTAGCGGGAGGGGCACAGATACGCAGTATTTT.

V is TRBV5-6 and J is TRBJ2-7; 7 nucleotides align to TRBD1. The CDR3 sequence is 13 residues long. V lost 3 bases and J lost 5; bases outside the gene matches: 5. Germline CDR1 and CDR2: SGHDT and YYEEEE. The CDR3: CASSSTGLDEQYF. The DNA of the CDR3 is TGTGCCAGCAGCTCGACAGGGCTGGACGAGCAGTACTTC.

The gene calls are TRBV10-2 and TRBJ1-1; D gene unclear. Germline loops: CDR1 WSHSY, CDR2 SAAADI. This CDR3 is 13 amino acids long. V lost 3 bases, J lost 4 bases, and 9 bases lay in between. The CDR3 region has the DNA TGCGCCAGCAGTGAAATGGAGGGCACTGAAGCTTTCTTT. Protein sequence: CASSEMEGTEAFF.

This rearrangement joins TRBV2 to TRBJ2-6, with D possibly matching TRBD1 (5 bases). V dropped 8 bases and J dropped 0 bases, with 11 bases sitting between them. The germline V gene has CDR1 SNHLY and CDR2 FYNNEI. There are 15 residues in the CDR3. The CDR3 sequence is CASRMTDSGANVLTF. DNA of the CDR3: TGTGCCAGCCGTATGACAGACTCTGGGGCCAACGTCCTGACTTTC.

This chain uses TRBV6-6 with TRBJ1-5; 11 nucleotides agree with TRBD1. CDR3 size: 13 residues. Trimming at V came to 8 bases and at J to 10 bases, leaving 7 bases not matched to a gene. CDR1 and CDR2 from the germline V gene are MNHNY and SVGAGI (reference sequence). CDR3 bases: TGTGCCAGCGGACAGGGGGCTCTATTCCCCCAGCATTTT. Protein: CASGQGALFPQHF.

V is TRBV5-1 and J is TRBJ2-1; 9 nucleotides match TRBD2. The CDR3 runs 19 residues. J gave up 0 bases and V 3 bases, and 13 bases lay outside the gene matches. Per germline, CDR1 SGHRS and CDR2 YFSETQ. The CDR3 here is CASSSPGLAGRSSYNEQFF. The CDR3 DNA sequence: TGCGCCAGCAGCTCCCCTGGGCTAGCGGGACGGAGCTCCTACAATGAGCAGTTCTTC.

This chain connects TRBV27 to TRBJ1-5; tentatively, D is TRBD1 (5 bases). The germline V gene encodes CDR1 MNHEY and CDR2 SMNVEV (reference sequence). Deletions cut 6 bases from V and 4 bases from J, with 16 bases between. The CDR3 is 15 residues long. CDR3 sequence: CASRQAGRTNQPQHF. In nucleotides, the CDR3 is TGTGCCAGCAGACAGGCCGGAAGGACGAATCAGCCCCAGCATTTT.

The rearrangement links TRBV10-3 to TRBJ2-1, with D unclear. CDR3 size: 13 residues. Germline V gene lookup returns CDR1 ENHRY and CDR2 SYGVKD. Trimming left V 8 bases short and J 3 bases short, with 11 bases between. The CDR3 sequence: CAICAQSYNEQFF. The CDR3 DNA is TGTGCCATCTGCGCCCAAAGCTACAATGAGCAGTTCTTC.

This clone was counted a few times. V is TRBV18 and J is TRBJ1-2; 7 bases align to TRBD1. Germline-derived CDR1 and CDR2 are KGHSH and LQKENI. The CDR3 contains 14 residues. V was pared by 3 bases and J by 8 bases, with 9 bases of the junction left unmatched. The CDR3 region has the DNA TGTGCCAGCTCACCCGCGAACGACAGGGAGGGCTACACCTTC. Protein: CASSPANDREGYTF.

This sequence joins TRBV7-9 and TRBJ2-1, with TRBD2 matching over 9 bases. Per the germline V gene, CDR1 is SEHNR and CDR2 is FQNEAQ (reference sequence). This CDR3 region has 15 residues. Losses at the gene ends were 1 base for V and 9 bases for J; bases not matched to a gene: 7. CDR3 nucleotides: TGTGCCAGCAGCTTAGTGTCTAGCGGGGCGGTTGAGCAGTTCTTC. Its translation is CASSLVSSGAVEQFF.

The rearrangement uses TRBV5-3 and TRBJ2-1; TRBD2 matches 10 bases. TRBV5-3 is an ORF for which the function is uncertain. This CDR3 spans 15 amino acids. J was trimmed by 6 bases and V by 2 bases; bases with no gene match: 5. CDR3 DNA: TGTGCCAGAAGCTTATGGACTAGCGGCCCCAATGAGCAGTTCTTC. Amino acid sequence: CARSLWTSGPNEQFF.

The gene calls are TRBV27 and TRBJ1-2; 8 bases are a match to TRBD1. Germline V gene data show CDR1 as MNHEY and CDR2 as SMNVEV (reference sequence). The CDR3 totals 15 residues. V shed 7 bases, J shed 1 base, and the junction held 8 bases outside the gene matches. The CDR3 reads CASKDRGIGNYGYTF. The CDR3 DNA is TGTGCCAGCAAAGACAGGGGAATCGGTAACTATGGCTACACCTTC.

V and J are TRBV18 and TRBJ1-4; 7 bases align to TRBD1. Germline V gene sequence: CDR1 KGHSH, CDR2 LQKENI. The CDR3 is 14 residues long. J was trimmed by 7 bases and V by 4 bases; bases with no gene match: 6. The CDR3: CASSHGTDGEKLFF. The CDR3 DNA reads TGTGCCAGCTCACACGGGACAGATGGTGAAAAACTGTTTTTT. Looking up the rest from reference TRBV18 and TRBJ1-4 gives the full variable domain: NAGVMQNPRHLVRRRGQEARLRCSPMKGHSHVYWYRQLPEEGLKFMVYLQKENIIDESGMPKERFSAEFPKEGPSILRIQQVVRGDSAAYFCASSHGTDGEKLFFGSGTQLSVL.

V usage is TRBV18 and J usage is TRBJ2-1; TRBD1 matches at 7 bases. Looked up from germline, CDR1 is KGHSH and CDR2 is LQKENI. There are 15 residues in the CDR3. After removal of 6 bases from V and 0 bases from J, the junction contained 5 bases not matched to a gene. The CDR3 DNA reads as TGTGCCAGCTCGCGGGCAGGGGGCTCCTACAATGAGCAGTTCTTC. Its protein product is CASSRAGGSYNEQFF.

This clone occurred once. One end of the junction does not line up with germline, which may come from a read error. The chain joins TRBV7-3 to TRBJ2-1, with 7 bases matching TRBD1. This CDR3 region has 15 residues. The germline gives CDR1 SGHTA, CDR2 FQGTGA. The CDR3 sequence: CASTLMAGGEGEQFF. CDR3 coding DNA: TGTGCCAGCACCTTAATGGCAGGGGGAGAGGGTGAGCAGTTCTTC.

The V and J genes are TRBV5-1 and TRBJ2-7, with a weak D call TRBD1 (5 bases). V was shortened by 0 bases and J by 0 bases, with 10 bases between the two germline ends. The CDR3 totals 15 residues. Germline lookup yields CDR1 SGHRS and CDR2 YFSETQ. The CDR3 protein is CASSLVPGNSYEQYF. CDR3 nucleotides: TGCGCCAGCAGCTTGGTCCCAGGGAACTCCTACGAGCAGTACTTC.